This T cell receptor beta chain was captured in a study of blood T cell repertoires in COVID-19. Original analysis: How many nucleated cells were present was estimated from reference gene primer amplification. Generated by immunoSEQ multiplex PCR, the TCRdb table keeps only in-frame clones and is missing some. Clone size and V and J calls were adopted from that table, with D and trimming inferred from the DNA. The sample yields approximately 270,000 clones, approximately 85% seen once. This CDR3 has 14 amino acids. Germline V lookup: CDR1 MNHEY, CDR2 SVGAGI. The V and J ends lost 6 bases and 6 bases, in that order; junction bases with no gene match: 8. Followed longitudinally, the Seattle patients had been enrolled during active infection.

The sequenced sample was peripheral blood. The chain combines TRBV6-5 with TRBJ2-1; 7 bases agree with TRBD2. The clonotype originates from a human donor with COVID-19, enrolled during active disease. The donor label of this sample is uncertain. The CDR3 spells CASSPWRESNEQFF. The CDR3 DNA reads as TGTGCCAGCAGCCCCTGGCGGGAGAGCAATGAGCAGTTCTTC.